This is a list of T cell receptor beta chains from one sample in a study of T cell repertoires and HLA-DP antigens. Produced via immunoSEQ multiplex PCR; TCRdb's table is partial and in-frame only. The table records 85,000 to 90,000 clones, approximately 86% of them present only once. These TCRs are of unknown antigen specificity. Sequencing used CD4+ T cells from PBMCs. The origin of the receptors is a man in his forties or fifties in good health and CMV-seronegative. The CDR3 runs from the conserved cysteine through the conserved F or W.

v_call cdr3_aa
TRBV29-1 CSANDHGNSNTGELFF
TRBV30 CAWSEQAGRPNEKLFF
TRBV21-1 CASSKRGLNTGELFF
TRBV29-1 CSVRLASYEQYF
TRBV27 CASRLRGGNYGYTF
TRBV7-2 CASSAGYQPYNEQFF
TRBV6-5 CASSDRKSTDTQYF
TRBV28 CASSLNSRELFF
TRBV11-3 CASSLGSRELFF
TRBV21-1 CASSKAGADNSPLHF
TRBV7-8 CASSVIQGSNSPLHF
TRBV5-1 CASSLAASGSTDTQYF
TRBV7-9 CAMGPGSSSYNEQFF
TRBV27 CASSPYGTGFTNEQFF
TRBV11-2 CASSLGRSGNTEAFF
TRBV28 CASNLRQGRGGKKLFF
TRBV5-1 CASSPTGNSYEQYF
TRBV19 CASSPGTGGTEAFF
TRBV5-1 CASSLQSSGSYNEQFF
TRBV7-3 CASSTQGANTGELFF
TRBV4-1 CASSQVPGTEQYF
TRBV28 CASSLNWAKEEYF
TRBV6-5 CASSYSSSGGYEQYF
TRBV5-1 CASSYSSDLGEQYF
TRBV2 CASKTGGSKDTEAFF